These 25 T cell receptor beta chains share one sample of origin, sequenced in a study of cytomegalovirus exposure and HLA in healthy donors. 60 Vbeta and 13 Jbeta primers were used in PCR. Sequenced by immunoSEQ multiplex PCR; TCRdb stores in-frame clones only, minus some. The sample contains about 110,000 clones, 65% to 80% of which appear only once. Sequencing was carried out using PBMCs. The source of these receptors is a female donor in good health and CMV-seropositive.

This chain connects TRBV5-1 to TRBJ1-1; perhaps TRBD1 as D (5 bases). This CDR3 has 13 amino acids. Germline loops: CDR1 SGHRS, CDR2 YFSETQ. V lost 4 bases, J lost 1 base, and 8 bases lay in between. Here the CDR3 DNA reads TGCGCCAGCAGCATCAGGGAGAACACTGAAGCTTTCTTT. Translation: CASSIRENTEAFF.

J is TRBJ2-5 and V is TRBV20-1; 8 nucleotides match TRBD2. The CDR3 spans 11 residues. Per the germline V gene, CDR1 is DFQATT and CDR2 is SNEGSKA (reference sequence). The CDR3 protein is CGPTSGETQYF. The CDR3 DNA reads as TGCGGGCCTACTAGCGGAGAGACCCAGTACTTC.

V usage is TRBV10-3 and J usage is TRBJ1-2, with D perhaps TRBD1 (6 bases). Germline CDR1 ENHRY, CDR2 SYGVKD. Between the trimmed V and J ends, which lost 4 bases and 4 bases, there was a span of 7 bases. The CDR3 spans 12 residues. CDR3 loop: CAISGQVYGYTF. As DNA, the CDR3 is TGTGCCATCAGTGGACAGGTCTATGGCTACACCTTC.

The rearrangement joins TRBV5-1 to TRBJ2-6, with D maybe TRBD1 (6 bases). The germline gives CDR1 SGHRS, CDR2 YFSETQ. CDR3 length: 19 amino acids. Between the trimmed V and J ends, which lost 4 bases and 2 bases, there was a span of 22 bases. The CDR3 coding sequence is TGCGCCAGCAGCCACCGACAGGCCCCCTTTTTGGCTGGGGCCAACGTCCTGACTTTC. It translates to CASSHRQAPFLAGANVLTF.

V is TRBV2 and J is TRBJ1-1; 8 nucleotides agree with TRBD1. This CDR3 contains 13 residues. The V segment lost 7 bases and the J segment 5 bases; nucleotides outside the gene matches: 6. Germline values: CDR1 SNHLY, CDR2 FYNNEI. CDR3 residues: CASTGQGGTEAFF. The CDR3 DNA is TGTGCCAGCACCGGACAGGGTGGAACTGAAGCTTTCTTT.

The rearrangement uses TRBV4-2 and TRBJ1-5, with 11 bases matching TRBD1. Germline CDR1 LGHNA, CDR2 YNFKEQ. The CDR3 contains 15 residues. V was pared by 1 base and J by 6 bases, with 2 bases of the junction left unmatched. Here the CDR3 reads CASSQGTGGGQPQHF. In nucleotides, the CDR3 is TGTGCCAGCAGCCAAGGGACAGGGGGCGGTCAGCCCCAGCATTTT.

Points on this clone: One end of the junction varies from germline; a read error may be responsible. The J gene is TRBJ1-1, the V gene TRBV6-5; D is uncertain. Germline V CDR1 and CDR2: MNHEY, SVGAGI. CDR3 size: 14 residues. The CDR3 DNA reads as TGTGCCAGCAGTTACTCGGGCCAGAACAATGAAGCTTTCTTT. Translated, it gives CASSYSGQNNEAFF.

This chain uses TRBV7-6 with TRBJ2-3; tentatively, D is TRBD1 (6 bases). This CDR3 region has 15 residues. Trimming cost V 5 bases and J 2 bases, with 14 bases left between them. Germline CDR1 and CDR2: SGHVS and FNYEAQ. The CDR3 loop is CASSPRTANTDTQYF. DNA for the CDR3: TGTGCCAGCAGCCCAAGGACAGCGAACACAGATACGCAGTATTTT. Full variable domain (missing parts from reference TRBV7-6 and TRBJ2-3): GAGVSQSPRYKVTKRGQDVALRCDPISGHVSLYWYRQALGQGPEFLTYFNYEAQQDKSGLPNDRFSAERPEGSISTLTIQRTEQRDSAMYRCASSPRTANTDTQYFGPGTRLTVL.

This clone was recorded only once. J is TRBJ1-3 and V is TRBV5-1, with D possibly matching TRBD1 (5 bases). This CDR3 is built from 14 residues. The V and J ends lost 1 base and 10 bases respectively, with 15 bases between them. Looked up from germline, CDR1 is SGHRS and CDR2 is YFSETQ. As DNA, the CDR3 is TGCGCCAGCAGCTTGTCTGCAGGGAAAGGGACCATATATTTT. Encoded protein: CASSLSAGKGTIYF.

The chain is built from TRBV28 and TRBJ1-1, with a tentative D call TRBD1 (5 bases). Germline lookup yields CDR1 MDHEN and CDR2 SYDVKM. This CDR3 has 15 residues. V was clipped by 6 bases and J by 4 bases, with 18 bases between them. The CDR3 region has the DNA TGTGCCAGCAGCTCCCATAGGGGATCCTCCACTGAAGCTTTCTTT. It specifies CASSSHRGSSTEAFF.

This clone was counted only a few times. The chain recombines TRBV5-6 with TRBJ2-2; 8 positions agree with TRBD2. After removal of 4 bases from V and 4 bases from J, the junction contained 9 bases not matched to a gene. The germline gives CDR1 SGHDT, CDR2 YYEEEE. The CDR3 length is 16 residues. This chain's CDR3 is CASSRGLAGLTGELFF. The CDR3, as DNA: TGTGCCAGCAGCAGAGGACTAGCAGGTCTCACCGGGGAGCTGTTTTTT.

V and J are TRBV7-9 and TRBJ2-3, with 10 bases matching TRBD2. This CDR3 spans 16 amino acids. The V and J ends lost 4 bases and 4 bases, in that order; junction bases with no gene match: 8. Germline CDR1 and CDR2: SEHNR and FQNEAQ (reference sequence). This CDR3 reads CASSSSSGRAADTQYF. CDR3 DNA: TGTGCCAGCAGCTCATCGAGCGGGAGGGCCGCAGATACGCAGTATTTT. The variable domain in full, with the rest retrieved from reference TRBV7-9 and TRBJ2-3, is DTGVSQNPRHKITKRGQNVTFRCDPISEHNRLYWYRQTLGQGPEFLTYFQNEAQLEKSRLLSDRFSAERPKGSFSTLEIQRTEQGDSAMYLCASSSSSGRAADTQYFGPGTRLTVL.

Only a few counts were recorded for this clone. V and J are TRBV6-1 and TRBJ1-2, with D possibly being TRBD1 (5 bases). CDR1 is MNHNS and CDR2 is SASEGT in the germline V gene. The CDR3 covers 13 residues. Deletions cut 7 bases from V and 5 bases from J, with 14 bases between. The CDR3: CASIRENMYGYTF. The DNA for the CDR3 is TGTGCCAGCATCAGGGAAAATATGTATGGCTACACCTTC.

This sequence joins TRBV15 and TRBJ2-2; unclear D gene. V gave up 1 base and J gave up 2 bases, with 5 bases separating them. CDR1 is LNHNV, CDR2 YYDKDF, per germline (reference sequence). The CDR3 covers 14 residues. The chain's CDR3 is CATSRGGNTGELFF. CDR3 DNA: TGTGCCACCAGCAGAGGAGGAAACACCGGGGAGCTGTTTTTT.

V and J are TRBV27 and TRBJ1-1; the D gene is possibly TRBD1 (5 bases). Trimming removed 3 bases from V and 0 bases from J, with 14 bases in between. CDR1 and CDR2 (germline): MNHEY, SMNVEV (reference sequence). CDR3 length: 16 amino acids. DNA for the CDR3: TGTGCCAGCAGTTTGGGCGCGGACACCTTGAACACTGAAGCTTTCTTT. Its protein product is CASSLGADTLNTEAFF.

V and J are TRBV19 and TRBJ2-3, with D possibly matching TRBD2 (5 bases). The V and J ends lost 1 base and 3 bases respectively, with 11 bases between them. The CDR3 covers 15 residues. CDR1 and CDR2 from the germline V gene are LNHDA and SQIVND (reference sequence). The CDR3 reads CASSIGLARTDTQYF. Here the CDR3 DNA reads TGTGCCAGTAGTATAGGGTTAGCGCGAACAGATACGCAGTATTTT. Full variable domain (missing parts from reference TRBV19 and TRBJ2-3): DGGITQSPKYLFRKEGQNVTLSCEQNLNHDAMYWYRQDPGQGLRLIYYSQIVNDFQKGDIAEGYSVSREKKESFPLTVTSAQKNPTAFYLCASSIGLARTDTQYFGPGTRLTVL.

This chain connects TRBV6-4 to TRBJ1-5; D unresolved. This CDR3 has 16 residues. CDR1 is MRHNA, CDR2 SNTAGT, per germline. The ends were cut back, 2 bases at V and 1 base at J, with 12 bases in the middle. The CDR3 region is CASSDRRRVSNQPQHF. The CDR3 DNA reads TGTGCCAGCAGTGACCGAAGGAGGGTAAGCAATCAGCCCCAGCATTTT.

CDR3 nucleotides: TGTGCCTGGAGTCAGGGGCTCGGCACCGGGGAGCTGTTTTTT. Its protein product is CAWSQGLGTGELFF. The chain uses TRBV30 and TRBJ2-2; possible D gene TRBD1, 6 bases. The germline gives CDR1 GTSNPN, CDR2 SVGIG (reference sequence). Trimming left V 2 bases short and J 4 bases short, with 11 bases between. This CDR3 comprises 14 residues.

The chain combines TRBV30 with TRBJ2-1; 10 nucleotides agree with TRBD2. With V trimmed by 2 bases and J by 0 bases, 4 bases remained unmatched. The CDR3 runs to 16 residues. Germline CDR1 and CDR2: GTSNPN and SVGIG (reference sequence). The DNA for the CDR3 is TGTGCCTGGAGTAGCGGGGGGGCCTACTCCTACAATGAGCAGTTCTTC. As protein: CAWSSGGAYSYNEQFF.

The V and J genes are TRBV19 and TRBJ1-5, with 10 bases fitting TRBD1. Unmatched junction bases numbered 17, after V lost 5 bases and J lost 7 bases. Per the germline V gene, CDR1 is LNHDA and CDR2 is SQIVND (reference sequence). CDR3 size: 18 residues. This chain's CDR3 is CASSVPRWDRGLGQPQHF. The CDR3 nucleotides are TGTGCCAGTAGTGTCCCTAGGTGGGACAGGGGTTTGGGGCAGCCCCAGCATTTT.

This chain connects TRBV4-1 to TRBJ1-1, with D tentatively TRBD1 (6 bases). From germline, CDR1 is MGHRA and CDR2 YSYEKL. Trimming took 3 bases from V and 7 from J, leaving 12 bases between them. The CDR3 runs to 13 residues. Here the CDR3 DNA reads TGCGCCAGCAGCCAGCTGCACAGGGTTGAAGCTTTCTTT. Protein sequence: CASSQLHRVEAFF.

This clone was recorded a few times. V and J are TRBV6-1 and TRBJ2-2; D is ambiguous. Germline values: CDR1 MNHNS, CDR2 SASEGT. The CDR3 consists of 15 residues. Trimming stripped 6 bases from V and 4 bases from J, with 15 bases between. CDR3 region: CASRKNEARTGELFF. The CDR3 DNA is TGTGCCAGCAGGAAAAACGAGGCCCGCACCGGGGAGCTGTTTTTT.

This clone showed up just a few times. The chain carries TRBV6-1 and TRBJ2-1; D gene ambiguous. With 7 bases removed from V and 10 bases from J, the gap between germline ends came to 11 bases. CDR1 is MNHNS, CDR2 SASEGT, per germline. The CDR3 runs 11 residues. DNA of the CDR3: TGTGCCAGCACTAGGTTTGGGGAGCAGTTCTTC. It encodes CASTRFGEQFF.

This chain connects TRBV2 to TRBJ2-7, with D hard to call. With 4 bases removed from V and 4 bases from J, the gap between germline ends came to 20 bases. The CDR3 has 16 amino acids. Germline V gives CDR1 SNHLY, CDR2 FYNNEI. CDR3 amino acids: CASSAVTFSSSYEQYF. The CDR3 DNA follows: TGTGCCAGCAGTGCCGTCACGTTTAGCAGCAGTTACGAGCAGTACTTC. Using reference TRBV2 and TRBJ2-7 for the parts outside the CDR3, the full variable domain is EPEVTQTPSHQVTQMGQEVILRCVPISNHLYFYWYRQILGQKVEFLVSFYNNEISEKSEIFDDQFSVERPDGSNFTLKIRSTKLEDSAMYFCASSAVTFSSSYEQYFGPGTRLTVT.

In this sample, this clone turned up once. This sequence joins TRBV6-1 and TRBJ2-5; weak D call: TRBD2 (5 bases). CDR3 length equals 15 residues. Trimming left V 1 base short and J 2 bases short, with 11 bases between. The germline V gene encodes CDR1 MNHNS and CDR2 SASEGT. Here the CDR3 reads CASSEGGAVQETQYF. CDR3 coding DNA: TGTGCCAGCAGTGAAGGGGGAGCGGTTCAAGAGACCCAGTACTTC.